This TCR beta chain was identified in a study of T-cell memory formation after mild COVID-19. Study summary: TCR clustering was largely donor specific.

In germline, CDR1 is KGHDR, CDR2 SFDVKD. V was cut by 9 bases and J by 1 base, with 12 bases left in between. There are 14 residues in the CDR3. TCRdb used MiXCR to reprocess the 5' RACE reads, holding one entry per CDR3 protein. The sample holds approximately 480,000 distinct CDR3 sequences, 15% to 20% seen once. Broader study findings: Second-wave clones peaking on day 37 lacked confirmed SARS-CoV-2 specificity.

This clonotype occurred a few times. No antigen is known for it. The J gene is TRBJ2-1, the V gene TRBV24-1, with a possible D match to TRBD2 (5 bases). The source material was PBMCs or a T cell subset sorted from them (not recorded which). The source of this sequence is an adult woman who had mild COVID-19 (a few samples of this study predate the infection). Cell type and time point are not known. The CDR3 loop is CATSSPGSYNEQFF. The CDR3 coding sequence is TGTGCCACCTCCTCCCCGGGGTCCTACAATGAGCAGTTCTTC.